The 8 T cell receptor beta chains in this list originate from one sample, sequenced in a study of T cells in Graves' hyperthyroidism and ophthalmopathy. RNA transcripts provided the source from which TCR beta CDR3 regions were amplified. HTBI primers were used for first-round RT-PCR of the TCR CDR3. TCRdb called the multiplex PCR reads again in MiXCR, with one record for every CDR3 protein. The repertoire holds about 770,000 distinct CDR3 sequences, with approximately 19% as singletons. The sequencing sample was made of blood. The source of these receptors is a woman between 50 and 59 years old with Graves' hyperthyroidism that later progressed to Graves' ophthalmopathy.

This clonotype was counted between two and nine times. CDR3: CASSEVGQPQHF. The CDR3 DNA is TGTGCCAGCAGTGAAGTGGGACAGCCCCAGCATTTT. The J gene is TRBJ1-5, the V gene TRBV6-1; no reliable D call. CDR1 is MNHNS, CDR2 SASEGT, per germline. Trimming cost V 1 base and J 7 bases, with 5 bases left between them. The CDR3 is 12 residues long.

Many counts were recorded for this clonotype. The rearrangement joins TRBV3-1 to TRBJ1-1; D is possibly TRBD1 (6 bases). The CDR3 totals 15 residues. The V and J ends lost 1 base and 7 bases respectively, with 16 bases between them. Germline-derived CDR1 and CDR2 are LGHDT and YNNKEL (reference sequence). The CDR3: CASSQVGGHEGEAFF. CDR3 sequence (DNA): TGTGCCAGCAGCCAAGTAGGGGGACATGAGGGTGAAGCTTTCTTT.

This clonotype was detected ten times or more. The genes are TRBV5-5 and TRBJ1-2; the match to TRBD1 covers 7 bases. Per the germline V gene, CDR1 is SGHKS and CDR2 is YYEKEE (reference sequence). This CDR3 is built from 14 residues. Germline trimming cut 3 bases from V and 9 bases from J; bases unmatched to any gene: 11. The CDR3 here is CASSYETGWYRYTF. CDR3 bases: TGTGCCAGCAGCTATGAGACAGGGTGGTATCGCTACACCTTC.

This clonotype has only a few counts. The chain joins TRBV12-3 or TRBV12-4 to TRBJ2-1; maybe TRBD1 (6 bases). Between the trimmed V and J ends, which lost 5 bases and 12 bases, there was a span of 14 bases. CDR3 length: 12 residues. The CDR3 DNA follows: TGTGCCAGCAGTAAGCCGGACAGTTTGCAGTTCTTC. It codes for CASSKPDSLQFF.

The chain couples TRBV12-3 or TRBV12-4 to TRBJ1-1, with unresolved D. The CDR3 runs 14 residues. The V and J ends lost 7 bases and 0 bases respectively, with 12 bases between them. CDR3 loop: CASTQGVVNTEAFF. CDR3 DNA sequence: TGTGCCAGCACTCAAGGTGTAGTGAACACTGAAGCTTTCTTT.

This clonotype was picked up a small number of times. One end of the junction varies from germline; a read error may be responsible. The chain is built from TRBV6-1 and TRBJ1-2, with D possibly being TRBD1 (5 bases). Germline values: CDR1 MNHNS, CDR2 SASEGT. This CDR3 region has 15 residues. The DNA for the CDR3 is TGTGCCAGCAGTGAAATGTCAGGGAGAAGAGATGGCCACACCTTC. Translating it yields CASSEMSGRRDGHTF.

The chain couples TRBV20-1 to TRBJ1-1, with unresolved D. Germline CDR1 DFQATT, CDR2 SNEGSKA (reference sequence). V dropped 2 bases and J dropped 1 base, with 8 bases sitting between them. The CDR3 runs to 13 residues. The CDR3 reads CSARKGKNTEAFF. In nucleotides, the CDR3 is TGCAGTGCTAGAAAAGGAAAGAACACTGAAGCTTTCTTT.

The CDR3 loop reads CASSFASDNSPLHF. CDR3 sequence (DNA): TGTGCCAGCAGCTTTGCATCAGATAATTCACCCCTCCACTTT. The V call is TRBV5-6, the J call TRBJ1-6; D unclear. This CDR3 is 14 amino acids long. V gave up 2 bases and J gave up 5 bases, with 8 bases separating them. CDR1 is SGHDT and CDR2 is YYEEEE in the germline V gene.